These T cell receptor beta chains were read from a single sample in a study of shared clonotypes between healthy human individuals. TCRdb's table, derived via immunoSEQ multiplex PCR, lists solely in-frame clones and lacks some. This sample has approximately 2.5 million clones, with over 85% found just once. Sequencing was done on a sample of naive CD4+ T cells from PBMCs. The receptors shown here come from a man younger than 35 in good health. Some clones in this sample may be carry-over from other donors' samples. Each CDR3 is given with its conserved first and last residue.

TRBJ1-2	TRBV19	CASSSGGPYGYTF
TRBJ2-7	TRBV2	CASGDGSRGEQYF
TRBJ2-3	TRBV28	CASSQPPGLAGAHPDTQYF
TRBJ2-1	TRBV28	CASSPTPGGGNEQFF
TRBJ2-5	TRBV5-6	CASSLGLNGRAWETQYF
TRBJ2-1	TRBV4-2	CASSFGLAGVAEQFF
TRBJ2-3	TRBV10-2	CASSRTSGRLDTQYF
TRBJ1-4	TRBV19	CASSIRDMGEKLFF
TRBJ1-5	TRBV28	CASNGDYQPQHF
TRBJ1-4	TRBV28	CASSRQGRNEKLFF
TRBJ2-5	TRBV11-2	CASSLVETQYF
TRBJ1-2	TRBV25-1	CASSDPGTGGAYGYTF
TRBJ2-1	TRBV27	CASSLRDREDEQFF
TRBJ2-7	TRBV2	CASSLEYYEQYF
TRBJ2-3	TRBV6-6	CASSYSGESADTQYF
TRBJ2-3	TRBV29-1	CSVVTGSNPDTQYF
TRBJ2-1	TRBV4-1	CASSQPTSGRGNEQFF
TRBJ1-1	TRBV19	CASSMVHQENTEAFF
TRBJ1-1	TRBV28	CASSPRYANTEAFF
TRBJ1-1	TRBV28	CASRQGFEAFF
TRBJ2-2	TRBV14	CASSQGLSTTRRELFF
TRBJ2-1	TRBV7-3	CASRVPGLAGNEQFF
TRBJ1-5	TRBV4-3	CASSPSAGASGPNSNQPQHF
TRBJ1-5	TRBV19	CASRTVSNQPQHF
-	TRBV28	CASIGGIYEQYF
TRBJ1-2	TRBV2	CASSGEGYTF
TRBJ2-3	TRBV5-4	CASSTPAEDTQYF
TRBJ2-1	TRBV18	CASSPSGGSYNEQFF
TRBJ2-7	TRBV2	CASSADRASSYEQYF
TRBJ1-5	TRBV4-1	CASSQDRGTQPQHF
TRBJ2-7	TRBV18	CASSPGTYEQYF
TRBJ2-7	TRBV28	CASSDPPLGNYEQYF
TRBJ2-7	TRBV10-2	CASRVQVNVYEQYF
TRBJ2-7	TRBV5-5	CASSFVPMGEQYF
TRBJ2-1	TRBV30	CAWSGGGSYNEQFF
TRBJ2-2	TRBV5-4	CASSLALAGADTGELFF
TRBJ1-2	TRBV7-2	CASSPTAGYTF
TRBJ2-4	TRBV29-1	CSVEMGAKNIQYF
TRBJ1-2	TRBV28	CASSGGRLGPGYTF